The clone carrying this T cell receptor beta chain has a handful of counts. The data originate from a study of blood T cell repertoires in COVID-19. Study background: T cells, B-cell-depleted T cells, or PBMCs provided the cDNA or gDNA that served as material.

Seattle-derived patients entered the study during active infection and were followed longitudinally. In the study's own analysis: Scientists estimated how many nucleated cells there were by amplifying reference gene primers. Data came from immunoSEQ multiplex PCR; TCRdb stores just in-frame clones and leaves some out. V and J calls and clone size are those listed in that table; D and trimming were worked out from the DNA. The sample yields some 300,000 clones, about 90% seen once. This TCR was sampled from a woman aged 45-65 years with COVID-19, enrolled during active disease. Sequenced: peripheral blood.

The CDR3 DNA follows: TGTGCCAGCAGCCTTCAGACAGGGCCGAGGGGAACTGCAGGCTACACCTTC. This gives the protein CASSLQTGPRGTAGYTF. The rearrangement uses TRBV13 and TRBJ1-2, with 7 bases matching TRBD1. CDR3 length: 17 residues. Germline CDR1 PRHDT, CDR2 FYEKMQ (reference sequence). V was pared by 5 bases and J by 8 bases, with 20 bases of the junction left unmatched.